The clone carrying this TCR beta chain was detected a few times. Between the trimmed V and J ends, which lost 4 bases and 5 bases, there was a span of 7 bases. From germline, CDR1 is SGDLS and CDR2 YYNGEE. The CDR3 totals 12 residues. The method was immunoSEQ multiplex PCR; TCRdb's version includes in-frame clones alone and lacks a portion of them. The data show about 10,000 clones, around 78% seen once. The data belong to a study of sequential checkpoint blockade in melanoma. Treatment denoted: randomized to nivolumab then ipilimumab (arm A) or the reverse (arm B). Sorted cells were live CD3+CD8+, lacking CD19 and CD56, from PBMCs.

This material consisted of CD8+ T cells sorted from blood (inferred from file names), taken from a patient given nivolumab and ipilimumab in sequence. This chain connects TRBV9 to TRBJ2-1; a possible D gene is TRBD2 (6 bases). This receptor was taken from a human donor with melanoma. CDR3 loop: CASSSGDNEQFF. The CDR3 DNA reads TGTGCCAGCAGCTCGGGGGACAATGAGCAGTTCTTC.